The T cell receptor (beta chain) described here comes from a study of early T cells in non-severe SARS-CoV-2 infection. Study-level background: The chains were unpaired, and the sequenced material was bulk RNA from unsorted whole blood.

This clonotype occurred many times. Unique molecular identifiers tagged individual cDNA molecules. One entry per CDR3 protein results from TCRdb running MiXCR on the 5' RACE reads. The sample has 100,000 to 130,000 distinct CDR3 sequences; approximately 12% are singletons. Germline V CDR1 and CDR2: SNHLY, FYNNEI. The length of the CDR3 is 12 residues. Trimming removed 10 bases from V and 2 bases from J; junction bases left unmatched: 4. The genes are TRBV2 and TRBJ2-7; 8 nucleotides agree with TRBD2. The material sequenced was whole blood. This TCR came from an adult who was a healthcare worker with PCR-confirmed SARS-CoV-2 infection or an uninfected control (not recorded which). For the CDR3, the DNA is TGTGCCACCGGGGGGGGAGCCTACGAGCAGTACTTC. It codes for CATGGGAYEQYF. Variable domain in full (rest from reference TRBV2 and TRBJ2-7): EPEVTQTPSHQVTQMGQEVILRCVPISNHLYFYWYRQILGQKVEFLVSFYNNEISEKSEIFDDQFSVERPDGSNFTLKIRSTKLEDSAMYFCATGGGAYEQYFGPGTRLTVT.